These 11 T cell receptor beta chains were sequenced from one sample in a study of molecular identifiers for immune sequencing clone quantification. TCRdb re-called the PCR reads with MiXCR, one entry per CDR3 protein. The repertoire consists of nearly 650,000 distinct CDR3 sequences, with roughly 27% occurring once and the leading ten covering about 0.78%. The sample taken for sequencing was naive CD8+ T cells from blood, with Jurkat cell RNA spiked in. Subset defined: FACS-sorted CD8+CD4-CCR7+CD45RA+ naive T cells. The receptors were gathered from a human donor in good health. Some libraries in this study had Jurkat cell RNA spiked in.

Many counts were recorded for this clonotype. The chain has TRBV4-3 and TRBJ2-7; 8 nucleotides line up with TRBD2. The junction had 5 bases not matched to a gene; V was cut back by 0 bases and J by 4 bases. CDR1 and CDR2 from the germline V gene are LGHNA and YSLEER. This CDR3 region has 15 residues. In nucleotides, the CDR3 is TGCGCCAGCAGCCAAGAACTAGCGGCTATTTACGAGCAGTACTTC. Translated: CASSQELAAIYEQYF.

The V and J genes are TRBV9 and TRBJ2-7, with 8 positions matching TRBD2. This CDR3 has 13 amino acids. Trimming at V came to 2 bases and at J to 6 bases, leaving 4 bases not matched to a gene. Germline assignment: CDR1 SGDLS and CDR2 YYNGEE. CDR3 sequence: CASSVGLGSEQYF. Written as DNA, the CDR3 is TGTGCCAGCAGCGTGGGACTAGGTTCCGAGCAGTACTTC. The full variable domain, completed using reference TRBV9 and TRBJ2-7, is DSGVTQTPKHLITATGQRVTLRCSPRSGDLSVYWYQQSLDQGLQFLIQYYNGEERAKGNILERFSAQQFPDLHSELNLSSLELGDSALYFCASSVGLGSEQYFGPGTRLTVT.

The chain employs TRBV28 and TRBJ2-7; D is ambiguous. Germline V lookup: CDR1 MDHEN, CDR2 SYDVKM. This CDR3 region has 16 residues. The V and J ends lost 4 bases and 2 bases respectively, with 18 bases between them. As DNA, the CDR3 is TGTGCCAGCAGTTACCCCGCCACAGACAATACCTACGAGCAGTACTTC. Translating gives CASSYPATDNTYEQYF. The variable domain in full, completed from reference TRBV28 and TRBJ2-7, reads DVKVTQSSRYLVKRTGEKVFLECVQDMDHENMFWYRQDPGLGLRLIYFSYDVKMKEKGDIPEGYSVSREKKERFSLILESASTNQTSMYLCASSYPATDNTYEQYFGPGTRLTVT.

This clonotype has just a few counts. The CDR3 DNA is TGCAGTGCTAGTACGCAGGGGGCTAGGACGCCTGAAGCTTTCTTT. As protein: CSASTQGARTPEAFF. The chain has TRBV20-1 and TRBJ1-1, with 8 bases aligning to TRBD1. V trimming: 3 bases; J trimming: 6 bases; junction bases outside the gene matches: 12. Germline V gene sequence: CDR1 DFQATT, CDR2 SNEGSKA (reference sequence). This CDR3 is 15 amino acids long.

A word on this clonotype: Since no conserved phenylalanine or tryptophan closes the CDR3, a read error is the likely cause. The chain is built from TRBV4-1 and TRBJ1-1, with D hard to call. The V end lost 1 base, the J end lost 7 bases, and 10 bases lay between the germline ends. Germline V gene data show CDR1 as MGHRA and CDR2 as YSYEKL. The CDR3 covers 13 residues. This CDR3 is CASSQVPSSEAFS. The DNA for the CDR3 is TGCGCCAGCAGCCAAGTCCCCTCAAGTGAAGCTTTCTCT.

This clonotype appeared many times. The rearrangement links TRBV24-1 to TRBJ2-3; tentatively, D is TRBD1 (6 bases). Looked up from germline, CDR1 is KGHDR and CDR2 is SFDVKD. V was clipped by 0 bases and J by 0 bases, with 9 bases between them. This CDR3 is 16 amino acids long. The DNA of the CDR3 is TGTGCCACCAGTGATTTGCCCGGACAGAGCACAGATACGCAGTATTTT. Residues: CATSDLPGQSTDTQYF.

This chain uses TRBV6-6 with TRBJ1-1, with D possibly matching TRBD1 (5 bases). Trimming removed 7 bases from V and 1 base from J, with 22 bases in between. The CDR3 consists of 17 residues. CDR1 and CDR2 from the germline V gene are MNHNY and SVGAGI (reference sequence). The CDR3 here is CASTMGPLWERNTEAFF. CDR3 sequence (DNA): TGTGCCAGCACCATGGGACCCCTATGGGAGAGGAACACTGAAGCTTTCTTT.

Comments on this clonotype: Relative to the germline gene, one junction end is altered; a read error may explain this. This chain uses TRBV10-2 with TRBJ2-7; the match to TRBD2 covers 10 bases. The CDR3 is 18 amino acids. Germline V gene sequence: CDR1 WSHSY, CDR2 SAAADI. The CDR3, as DNA: TGCGCCAGCAGTGAGTACCCTAGCGGGAGCGATTTCGCCTACGAGCTGTACTTC. Amino acid sequence: CASSEYPSGSDFAYELYF.

There are a few counts of this clonotype. The rearrangement uses TRBV7-9 and TRBJ1-1; TRBD1 agrees at 8 bases. CDR3 length equals 16 residues. V shed 0 bases, J shed 0 bases, and the junction held 3 bases outside the gene matches. Per the germline V gene, CDR1 is SEHNR and CDR2 is FQNEAQ (reference sequence). The chain's CDR3 is CASSLAGTGLNTEAFF. CDR3 in DNA: TGTGCCAGCAGCTTAGCTGGGACAGGCCTGAACACTGAAGCTTTCTTT.

The J gene is TRBJ2-1, the V gene TRBV6-5, with TRBD1 matching 8 bases. The V gene end was trimmed by 5 bases and the J gene end by 6 bases; junction bases not matched to a gene: 9. The CDR3 runs to 15 residues. The germline gives CDR1 MNHEY, CDR2 SVGAGI. The CDR3 coding sequence is TGTGCCAGCAGTCACCAAGGACAGGGACCCAATGAGCAGTTCTTC. Translating gives CASSHQGQGPNEQFF.

The V gene is TRBV4-1, the J gene TRBJ2-5; TRBD2 matches 12 bases. This CDR3 has 15 amino acids. Germline trimming cut 3 bases from V and 3 bases from J; bases unmatched to any gene: 2. The germline V gene has CDR1 MGHRA and CDR2 YSYEKL. CDR3 protein: CASSQRLAGEETQYF. The CDR3 DNA reads as TGCGCCAGCAGCCAGAGACTAGCGGGAGAAGAGACCCAGTACTTC.